This entry features one TCR beta chain sequence. The identical CDR3 is also encoded by other nucleotide sequences in the sample. These data are taken from a study of blood T cell repertoires in COVID-19. Deletions cut 1 base from V and 0 bases from J, with 7 bases between. From germline, CDR1 is SGHRS and CDR2 YFSETQ. CDR3 length equals 14 residues. Profiled with immunoSEQ multiplex PCR; TCRdb holds only in-frame clones, not every one. The sample holds 200,000 to 250,000 clones, about 80% seen once. The V gene is TRBV5-1, the J gene TRBJ1-1, with a tentative D call TRBD1 (6 bases). The sample was peripheral blood. The source of this sequence is a man in his thirties or forties who had recovered from COVID-19. CDR3 DNA sequence: TGCGCCAGCAGCTTGACAGGGTTGAACACTGAAGCTTTCTTT. Its translation: CASSLTGLNTEAFF.